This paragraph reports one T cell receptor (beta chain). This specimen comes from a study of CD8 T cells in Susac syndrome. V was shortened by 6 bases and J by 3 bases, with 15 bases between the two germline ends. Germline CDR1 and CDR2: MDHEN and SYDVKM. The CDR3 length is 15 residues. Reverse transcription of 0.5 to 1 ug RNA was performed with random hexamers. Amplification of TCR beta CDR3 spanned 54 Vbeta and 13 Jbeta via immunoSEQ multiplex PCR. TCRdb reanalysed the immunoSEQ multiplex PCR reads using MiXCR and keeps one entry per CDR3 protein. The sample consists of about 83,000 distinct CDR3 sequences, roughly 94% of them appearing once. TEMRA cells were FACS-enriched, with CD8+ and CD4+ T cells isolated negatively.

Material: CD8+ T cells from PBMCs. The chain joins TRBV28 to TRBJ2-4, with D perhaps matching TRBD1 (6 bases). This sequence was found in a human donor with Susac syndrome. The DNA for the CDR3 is TGTGCCAGCAGCCCCCGTACAGGGAACAAAAACATTCAGTACTTC. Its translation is CASSPRTGNKNIQYF.